The present entry profiles one T cell receptor beta chain with its context. Methods used by the authors: Researchers report that nucleated cell counts were estimated from reference gene primer amplification. Clones were sequenced by immunoSEQ multiplex PCR, and TCRdb holds only the in-frame ones, with some missing. The D gene and trimming were derived from the DNA, and the V and J assignments and clone size from that table. Of 300,000 to 450,000 clones listed, 87% are singletons. A Seattle source enrolled patients during active infection and followed them longitudinally. The data are from a study of blood T cell repertoires in COVID-19. For the study at large: There were acute and convalescent COVID-19 samples, and they came from the United States, Italy and Spain. The cDNA or gDNA used as material had been derived from T cells, B-cell-depleted T cells, or PBMCs.

With 6 bases removed from V and 5 bases from J, the gap between germline ends came to 16 bases. Germline V gene data show CDR1 as MDHEN and CDR2 as SYDVKM. CDR3 size: 14 residues. The chain recombines TRBV28 with TRBJ1-2; D gene uncertain. Sample: peripheral blood. The source is a woman under 40 with COVID-19, enrolled during active disease. The CDR3 reads CASRPGGAVYGYTF. DNA for the CDR3: TGTGCCAGCAGACCCGGAGGAGCAGTGTATGGCTACACCTTC.